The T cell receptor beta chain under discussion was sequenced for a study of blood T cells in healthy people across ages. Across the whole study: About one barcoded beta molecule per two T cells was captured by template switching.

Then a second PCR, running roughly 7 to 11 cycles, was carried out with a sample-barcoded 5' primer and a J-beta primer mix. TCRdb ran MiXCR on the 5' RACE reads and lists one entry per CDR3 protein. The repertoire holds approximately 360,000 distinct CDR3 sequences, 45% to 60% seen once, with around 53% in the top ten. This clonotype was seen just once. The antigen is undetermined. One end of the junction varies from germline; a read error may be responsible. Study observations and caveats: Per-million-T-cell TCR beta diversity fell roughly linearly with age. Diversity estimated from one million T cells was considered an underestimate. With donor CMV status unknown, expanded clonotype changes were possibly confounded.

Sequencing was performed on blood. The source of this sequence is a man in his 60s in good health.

CDR3 DNA: TGTGCCGGCAGCCGACTACTAGCGGGGGGGCGTGGCACCGGGGAGCTGTTTTTT. Protein: CAGSRLLAGGRGTGELFF. The chain recombines TRBV13 with TRBJ2-2; 13 bases are a match to TRBD2. CDR1 and CDR2 from the germline V gene are PRHDT and FYEKMQ (reference sequence). This CDR3 has 18 residues. Drawing the rest from reference TRBV13 and TRBJ2-2, the complete variable domain is AAGVIQSPRHLIKEKRETATLKCYPIPRHDTVYWYQQGPGQDPQFLISFYEKMQSDKGSIPDRFSAQQFSDYHSELNMSSLELGDSALYFCAGSRLLAGGRGTGELFFGEGSRLTVL.